Described below is a single TCR beta chain sequence and its context. These data come from a study of blood T cell repertoires in COVID-19. Study as a whole: Acute and convalescent COVID-19 specimens originated in the United States, Italy and Spain. In each case, the material was cDNA or gDNA derived from T cells, B-cell-depleted T cells, or PBMCs.

Study processing details: How many nucleated cells were present was estimated from reference gene primer amplification. Clones were read by immunoSEQ multiplex PCR, and TCRdb kept only the in-frame ones, dropping some. From that table come the V and J calls and clone size; the DNA was used to work out D and trimming. This sample has around 250,000 clones, with more than 75% found just once. Germline V CDR1 and CDR2: MNHNS, SASEGT. This CDR3 has 14 residues. V lost 5 bases to trimming and J lost 4 bases; unmatched junction nucleotides: 4. The gene calls are TRBV6-1 and TRBJ2-7; 11 nucleotides align to TRBD2. The TCR sequence derives from a man older than 75 with acute or convalescent COVID-19. The source material was peripheral blood. The CDR3 loop reads CASSSLAGGYEQYF. In DNA form, the CDR3 reads TGTGCCAGCAGTTCTCTAGCGGGAGGTTACGAGCAGTACTTC.